This entry lists 18 T cell receptor beta chains sequenced from one sample in a study of T cell responses to AZD1222 COVID-19 vaccine. TCRdb's copy holds only in-frame clones and misses some; the assay was immunoSEQ multiplex PCR. Of around 80,000 clones in the sample, more than 90% were seen once. Sequenced material: peripheral blood, taken on day 0 of AZD1222 vaccination. These receptors all stem from an adult in good health.

This chain uses TRBV6-4 with TRBJ2-1; 9 bases agree with TRBD2. The length of the CDR3 is 14 residues. Germline values: CDR1 MRHNA, CDR2 SNTAGT. J was trimmed by 11 bases and V by 2 bases; bases with no gene match: 7. CDR3 sequence reads: CASSDLGAGGQQFF. The CDR3 DNA reads TGTGCCAGCAGTGACCTCGGAGCGGGGGGACAGCAGTTCTTC.

The chain couples TRBV29-1 to TRBJ2-1; a weak D match, TRBD1 (6 bases). CDR3 size: 16 residues. Germline values: CDR1 SQVTM, CDR2 ANQGSEA. The V end was cut by 4 bases, the J end by 0 bases, with 16 bases between. The CDR3 sequence is CSVGGRLLSSYNEQFF. CDR3 nucleotide sequence: TGCAGCGTTGGGGGGCGACTTCTAAGCTCCTACAATGAGCAGTTCTTC.

The gene calls are TRBV6-2 or TRBV6-3 and TRBJ1-3; TRBD1 agrees at 8 bases. Germline CDR1 reads MNHEY; CDR2 reads SVGEGT. V lost 5 bases and J lost 0; bases outside the gene matches: 6. This CDR3 region has 16 residues. The CDR3 nucleotides are TGTGCCAGCAGTCGAGGACAGGGATACTCTGGAAACACCATATATTTT. Its translation: CASSRGQGYSGNTIYF.

This clone came up once. The V gene is TRBV27, the J gene TRBJ2-7, with 10 nucleotides matching TRBD2. In germline, CDR1 is MNHEY, CDR2 SMNVEV (reference sequence). Trimming took 5 bases from V and 0 from J; bases not matched to a gene: 13. The length of the CDR3 is 18 residues. The CDR3 nucleotides are TGTGCCAGCAGTCCACGCCCCCTAGCGGGGGCTCTCTCCTACGAGCAGTACTTC. This translates into CASSPRPLAGALSYEQYF.

The chain recombines TRBV11-2 with TRBJ2-5; a possible D gene is TRBD2 (7 bases). V was pared by 5 bases and J by 9 bases, with 22 bases between. Germline loops: CDR1 SGHAT, CDR2 FQNNGV. This CDR3 is 15 amino acids long. The CDR3 reads CASSAVGGPGWAQYF. CDR3 DNA sequence: TGTGCCAGCAGCGCGGTCGGGGGGCCCGGGTGGGCCCAGTACTTC.

This chain links TRBV9 with TRBJ1-2, with a weak D call TRBD1 (5 bases). Trimming pared 3 bases from V and 1 base from J, leaving 16 bases between. CDR1 and CDR2 from the germline V gene are SGDLS and YYNGEE. This CDR3 spans 16 amino acids. CDR3 residues: CASSASGLSINYGYTF. The CDR3 DNA sequence: TGTGCCAGCAGCGCGTCGGGACTCAGCATTAACTATGGCTACACCTTC.

The chain links TRBV6-2 or TRBV6-3 to TRBJ1-2; D not resolved. The CDR3 is 12 residues long. Germline lookup yields CDR1 MNHEY and CDR2 SVGEGT. The V end was cut by 1 base, the J end by 4 bases, with 4 bases between. CDR3 sequence (DNA): TGTGCCAGCAGTTACTACATCTATGGCTACACCTTC. This gives the protein CASSYYIYGYTF.

This clone occurred a few times. The V gene is TRBV19, the J gene TRBJ2-2, with D tentatively TRBD2 (5 bases). V dropped 6 bases and J dropped 0 bases, with 14 bases sitting between them. From germline, CDR1 is LNHDA and CDR2 SQIVND (reference sequence). The CDR3 is 16 amino acids. CDR3 nucleotides: TGTGCCAGTAGGACTTCGAGCGGATCGAACACCGGGGAGCTGTTTTTT. As protein: CASRTSSGSNTGELFF.

The rearrangement links TRBV2 to TRBJ2-5; no firm D call. Germline CDR1 reads SNHLY; CDR2 reads FYNNEI. This CDR3 contains 11 residues. V lost 5 bases and J lost 1, with 2 bases in between. CDR3 protein: CASSSQETQYF. DNA of the CDR3: TGTGCCAGCAGTAGCCAAGAGACCCAGTACTTC.

The chain joins TRBV12-5 to TRBJ2-1; D unresolved. CDR3 length: 12 amino acids. Germline CDR1 LGHNT, CDR2 FRNRAP. The V gene lost 3 bases and the J gene lost 6 bases, with 6 bases spanning the gap. CDR3 residues: CASGFGPNEQFF. The CDR3 DNA is TGTGCTAGTGGTTTTGGGCCCAATGAGCAGTTCTTC.

The chain's CDR3 is CASSSFRQAKDEKLFF. CDR3 nucleotides: TGTGCCAGCAGCTCCTTTCGACAGGCTAAAGATGAAAAACTGTTTTTT. This sequence joins TRBV7-9 and TRBJ1-4, with D perhaps matching TRBD1 (6 bases). V was shortened by 4 bases and J by 6 bases, with 18 bases between the two germline ends. CDR3 length: 16 amino acids. From germline, CDR1 is SEHNR and CDR2 FQNEAQ (reference sequence).

The chain uses TRBV5-5 and TRBJ1-4; 9 bases align to TRBD1. The V and J ends lost 4 bases and 7 bases, in that order; junction bases with no gene match: 14. CDR1 is SGHKS, CDR2 YYEKEE, per germline (reference sequence). The CDR3 has 17 amino acids. The CDR3: CASSPGTGNIRREKLFF. In DNA form, the CDR3 reads TGTGCCAGCAGCCCCGGGACAGGGAATATACGTCGTGAAAAACTGTTTTTT. Full variable domain (rest looked up from reference TRBV5-5 and TRBJ1-4): DAGVTQSPTHLIKTRGQQVTLRCSPISGHKSVSWYQQVLGQGPQFIFQYYEKEERGRGNFPDRFSARQFPNYSSELNVNALLLGDSALYLCASSPGTGNIRREKLFFGSGTQLSVL.

This clone was seen only a few times. The chain couples TRBV6-2 or TRBV6-3 to TRBJ1-5; the D gene is possibly TRBD1 (5 bases). Trimming took off 5 bases at V and 5 bases at J, with 10 bases between the two ends. Germline CDR1 is MNHEY and CDR2 is SVGEGT. The CDR3 has 13 amino acids. This CDR3 is CASSRWGDQPQHF. CDR3 nucleotide sequence: TGTGCCAGCAGTAGGTGGGGGGATCAGCCCCAGCATTTT.

There are a few counts of this clone. V usage is TRBV10-3 and J usage is TRBJ2-2; D is possibly TRBD1 (5 bases). V lost 6 bases, J lost 2 bases, and 10 bases lay in between. The V gene's germline CDR1 is ENHRY and CDR2 SYGVKD. This CDR3 spans 14 amino acids. CDR3 bases: TGTGCCATCAGCGATAGGGGAAACACCGGGGAGCTGTTTTTT. It is translated as CAISDRGNTGELFF.

The chain combines TRBV7-2 with TRBJ2-1; D unclear. V lost 5 bases, J lost 8 bases, and 10 bases lay in between. The germline CDR1 and CDR2 sequences are SGHTA and FQGNSA. The CDR3 consists of 12 residues. For the CDR3, the DNA is TGTGCCAGCAGCCTCGACCGCCATGAGCAGTTCTTC. It translates to CASSLDRHEQFF.

This rearrangement joins TRBV7-2 to TRBJ1-5, with D maybe TRBD1 (5 bases). Trimming removed 2 bases from V and 7 bases from J, with 9 bases in between. Germline loops: CDR1 SGHTA, CDR2 FQGNSA. This CDR3 spans 13 amino acids. CDR3 DNA: TGTGCCAGCAGCTTAAGGGGCAGCCAGCCCCAGCATTTT. Residues: CASSLRGSQPQHF.

In its sample, this clone was seen a few times. The chain employs TRBV6-5 and TRBJ1-1; 8 bases agree with TRBD1. Trimming took 6 bases from V and 0 from J; bases not matched to a gene: 6. Germline CDR1 reads MNHEY; CDR2 reads SVGAGI. This CDR3 is 15 amino acids long. The chain's CDR3 is CASRAPGQVNTEAFF. The CDR3, as DNA: TGTGCCAGCAGGGCTCCGGGACAGGTGAACACTGAAGCTTTCTTT.

This clone was seen only once. V and J are TRBV10-3 and TRBJ2-1; 10 nucleotides agree with TRBD1. CDR1 is ENHRY and CDR2 is SYGVKD in the germline V gene. CDR3 length: 15 amino acids. V was clipped by 6 bases and J by 4 bases; unmatched bases: 6. CDR3 DNA: TGTGCCATCAGGCCTGGGGGACAGGGGTACAATGAGCAGTTCTTC. Its translation is CAIRPGGQGYNEQFF.